This entry concerns a single TCR beta chain. Its binding antigen is unknown. One base away there is no much larger clone; base qualities are not given. This sample is part of a study of control samples from healthy donors and cancer patients (dated by TCRdb to about 2020). Library prep was done by the immunoSEQ multiplex PCR assay. In TCRdb, the immuneACCESS table is reduced to in-frame sequences with V and J assigned. These tables do not hold every clone; where another copy was compared, an unresolved V gene accounts for under half, and the others remain unexplained. In all, the sample holds 150,000 or so clones, and 92% of those were seen once. The leading ten clones occupy less than 7% of the sample. The sequenced material came from blood. The source of this sequence is a young man in good health.

The CDR3: CASSYSSLGFDGYTF. The nucleotides read TGTGCCAGCAGTTACTCCTCGTTGGGATTTGATGGCTACACCTTC. In this chain, TRBV6-5 is recombined with TRBJ1-2; the D gene cannot be resolved reliably. From the cysteine through the phenylalanine, the CDR3 covers 15 amino acids. The sequence is cut down to CDR3 DNA, 45 bases in frame from base 1. The germline V gene encodes CDR1 MNHEY and CDR2 SVGAGI. Trimming at the junction amounts to 0 bases on V and 6 bases on J, and the germline ends lie 14 bases apart.